This entry is about one T cell receptor beta chain. Its specificity is unknown. Within the ViraFEST assay, antigen-specific CD4+ T cells underwent expansion with viral peptide pools prior to sequencing. CD4+ T cells were isolated after roughly nine days of culture. Vaccine recipients lacked prior SARS-CoV-2 infection and had negative nucleocapsid antibodies. PBMC cultures contained two million cells per well, 8.5 to 10 IU/ml IL-2 and around 9.6 ug/ml peptides. IL-2 medium was substituted for half the medium on days 3 and 7. The CDR3 length is 15 residues. V shed 1 base and J shed 4 bases, with 11 bases lying between them. Per the germline V gene, CDR1 is SGHTA and CDR2 is FQGNSA. This sample was taken from a study of vaccination effects on CD4 cells after COVID-19. Findings and limits, study-wide: Vaccine-induced clones in healthy vaccinees cross-reacted with common cold coronaviruses in only 1 of 255 cases. Clonal contraction was marked in infection- and vaccine-induced clones late after vaccination.

Generated by immunoSEQ multiplex PCR, the TCRdb table keeps only in-frame clones and is missing some. The sample lists about 73,000 clones, 78% occurring once. This chain connects TRBV7-2 to TRBJ1-5; D remains unclear. The receptor's source is a human donor who received a COVID-19 vaccine. Sequencing was performed on CD4+ T cells from PBMCs cultured with SARS-CoV-2 spike peptides, taken before COVID-19 vaccination. For the CDR3, the DNA is TGTGCCAGCAGCTTAGTCCGGGATCAAAATCAGCCCCAGCATTTT. Translation gives CASSLVRDQNQPQHF.